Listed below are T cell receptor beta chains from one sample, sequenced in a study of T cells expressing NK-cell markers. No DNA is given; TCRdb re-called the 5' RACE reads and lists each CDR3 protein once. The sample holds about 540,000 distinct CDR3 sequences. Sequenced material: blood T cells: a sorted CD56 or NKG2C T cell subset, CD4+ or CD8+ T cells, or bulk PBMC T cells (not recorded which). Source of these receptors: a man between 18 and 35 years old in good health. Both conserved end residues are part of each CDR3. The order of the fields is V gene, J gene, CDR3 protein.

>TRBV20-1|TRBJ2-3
CSANLNGRSTDTQYF
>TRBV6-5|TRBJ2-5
CASSLRGSLAGQETQYF
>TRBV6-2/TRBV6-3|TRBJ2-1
CASSLTLGNEQFF
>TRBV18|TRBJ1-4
CASSPRVGTEYNEKLFF
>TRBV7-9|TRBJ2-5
CASGLSWGETQYF
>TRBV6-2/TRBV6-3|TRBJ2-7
CASSSALAWYEQYF
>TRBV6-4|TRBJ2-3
CASREAASTDTQYF
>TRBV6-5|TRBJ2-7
CASSYGETYEQYF
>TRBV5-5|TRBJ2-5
CASTPSWGRRETQYF
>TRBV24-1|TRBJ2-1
CATSDSGYNEQFF
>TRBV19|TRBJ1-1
CASSIGSILNTEAFF
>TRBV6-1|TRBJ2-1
CASSPPTGRAYNEQFF
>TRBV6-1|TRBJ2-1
CASSRRAGDYNEQFF
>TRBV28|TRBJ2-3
CASSYRGRGTDTQYF
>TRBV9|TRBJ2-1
CASSFGQELDEQFF
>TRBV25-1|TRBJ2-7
CASGTFGPNEQYF
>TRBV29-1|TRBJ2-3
CSVNGLLGGTDTQYF
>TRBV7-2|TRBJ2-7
CASSLPGGGGYEQYF
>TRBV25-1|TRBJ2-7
CASSEGAADEQYF
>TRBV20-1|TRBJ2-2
CSARASPGSGIGGELFF
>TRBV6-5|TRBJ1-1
CASSYLPAAGATEAFF
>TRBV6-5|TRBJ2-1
CASSYSLEAGGSEQFF
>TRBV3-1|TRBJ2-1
CASSQLLAADSSYNEQFF
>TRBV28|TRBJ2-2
CASSFRGLGAGELFF
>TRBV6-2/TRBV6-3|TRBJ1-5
CASQTGNQPQHF
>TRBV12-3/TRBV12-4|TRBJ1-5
CASSPGQDSGQPQHF
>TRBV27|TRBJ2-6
CASSSPRTGGSSGANVLTF
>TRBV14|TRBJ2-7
CASSQGFDSEQYF
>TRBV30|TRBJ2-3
CAWGSAASTSTDTQYF
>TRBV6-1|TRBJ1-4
CASSEGTGSEKLFF
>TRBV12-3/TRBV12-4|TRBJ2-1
CASSLGTSLEQFF
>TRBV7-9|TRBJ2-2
CASSRSPDLARITGELFF
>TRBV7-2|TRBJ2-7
CASSLPGLVPYEQYF
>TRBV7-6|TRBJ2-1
CASSFVATMNEQFF
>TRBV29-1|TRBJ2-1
CSERVYNEQFF
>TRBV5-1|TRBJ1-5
CASSLTGLGNQPQHF
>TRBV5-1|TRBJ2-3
CASSLAPGLAGGQDTQYF
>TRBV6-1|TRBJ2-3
CASSEAPLVGADTQYF
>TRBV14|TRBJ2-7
CASSQDPAGFREQYF
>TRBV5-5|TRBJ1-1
CASRQGRMVTEAFF
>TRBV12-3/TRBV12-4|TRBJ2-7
CASRRTGGGFYEQYF
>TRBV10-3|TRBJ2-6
CAVEGQGSGANVLTF
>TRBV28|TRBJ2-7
CASGAKGQTLYEQYF
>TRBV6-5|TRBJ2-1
CASSYLRLAGWNEQFF
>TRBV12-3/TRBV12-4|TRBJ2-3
CASTDGAHTDTQYF
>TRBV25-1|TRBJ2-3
CASSGEQGADTDTQYF
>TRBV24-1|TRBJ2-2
CATSGKTGDRENTGELFF
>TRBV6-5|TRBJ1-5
CASRELDKSNQPQHF
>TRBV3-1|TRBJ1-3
CASSPTPGLSGNTIYF
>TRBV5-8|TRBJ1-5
CASSLEGLRQPQHF
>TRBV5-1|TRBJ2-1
CASSSGTGNYNEQFF
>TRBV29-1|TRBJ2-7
CSVAGPNSYEQYF
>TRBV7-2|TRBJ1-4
CASSSFQGAREKLFF
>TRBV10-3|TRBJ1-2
CAISQQGILDYTF
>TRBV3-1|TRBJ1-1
CASSQDKRPLETEAFF
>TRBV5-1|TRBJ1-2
CASSPDSSGYTF
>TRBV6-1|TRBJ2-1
CASRPLIGGRGDEQFF
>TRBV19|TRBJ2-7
CASRGQGDPYEQYF
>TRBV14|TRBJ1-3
CASSRVRAGGNTIYF
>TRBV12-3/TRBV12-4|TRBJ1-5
CASSQGQGGLVHQPQHF